The clone carrying this T cell receptor beta chain was detected ten times or more. Its antigen is as yet unknown. The CDR3 is 16 amino acids. Germline V lookup: CDR1 SGHTA, CDR2 FQGNSA. The V and J ends lost 3 bases and 6 bases, in that order; junction bases with no gene match: 8. Time point in this sample: patch test 1, 2 weeks after DPC sensitization. Described treatment: therapeutic diphenylcyclopropenone sensitization with weekly scalp DPC. In the original processing: The number of TCRs in each sample had a median of approximately 99,000 and spanned roughly 23,224 to 750,000. TCRdb fed the RACE reads into MiXCR, producing one record per CDR3 protein. TCRdb's processing, not the authors', yielded these V and J calls. The sample holds roughly 120,000 distinct CDR3 sequences, roughly 12% seen once. The record originates from a study of human T cells and chemical hapten exposure. The study's findings and limits: No change in TCRs above 1 in 1000 frequency was produced by DPC sensitization. In the PT1 data, expanded TCR counts showed a positive correlation with patch test score.

The J gene is TRBJ2-1, the V gene TRBV7-2, with 10 bases that match TRBD2. The specimen was whole blood, collected in connection with sensitization to the hapten diphenylcyclopropenone (DPC). The TCR originated in a woman aged 45-59 years with alopecia areata. Some clones in this sample may be carry-over from other donors' samples. The CDR3 nucleotides read TGTGCCAGCAGCTTTAGTTCTAGCGGGAGATTCAATGAGCAGTTCTTC. Protein sequence: CASSFSSSGRFNEQFF.